These 10 T cell receptor beta chains were sequenced from one sample in a study of shared clonotypes between healthy human individuals. CD45RO negativity and positive selection for CCR7 defined naive CD8 cells, a population that excluded terminally differentiated effector memory CD45RA+ cells. Using immunoSEQ multiplex PCR, the repertoire was profiled, and TCRdb retains in-frame clones only, with some absent. The sample lists about 2.1 million clones, more than 85% occurring once. Sequencing was performed on naive CD8+ T cells from PBMCs. These receptors all come from a man younger than 30 in good health. Some clones in this sample may be carry-over from other donors' samples.

The rearrangement uses TRBV19 and TRBJ2-3, with a tentative D call TRBD1 (5 bases). Trimming removed 5 bases at V and 0 bases at J, with 12 bases between. Looked up from germline, CDR1 is LNHDA and CDR2 is SQIVND (reference sequence). The CDR3 runs to 15 residues. CDR3 region: CASSDSGISTDTQYF. Written as DNA, the CDR3 is TGTGCCAGTAGTGACTCAGGGATTAGCACAGATACGCAGTATTTT.

The chain links TRBV7-9 to TRBJ2-5; D possibly uses TRBD1 or TRBD2 (5 bases each). The CDR3 sequence is 12 residues long. V gave up 2 bases and J gave up 5 bases, with 6 bases separating them. The germline gives CDR1 SEHNR, CDR2 FQNEAQ (reference sequence). CDR3 in DNA: TGTGCCAGCAGCTTACGGGACGAGACCCAGTACTTC. It is translated as CASSLRDETQYF.

This chain links TRBV27 with TRBJ2-5; TRBD1 aligns across 8 bases. Germline values: CDR1 MNHEY, CDR2 SMNVEV (reference sequence). The CDR3 totals 13 residues. Trimming took 5 bases from V and 6 from J; bases not matched to a gene: 5. CDR3 nucleotides: TGTGCCAGCAGTCCCGGGACAGGAAAGACCCAGTACTTC. As protein: CASSPGTGKTQYF.

The chain employs TRBV21-1 and TRBJ2-7; the table's D call TRBD2 went unverified against the DNA. TRBV21-1 is termed a pseudogene. This CDR3 comprises 19 residues. DNA for the CDR3: TGTGCCAGCAGCAAAGCGTCGGGACTGGGACTACACTACTCCTACGAGCAGTACTTC. It specifies CASSKASGLGLHYSYEQYF.

V is TRBV2 and J is TRBJ1-4; D unclear. The germline V gene encodes CDR1 SNHLY and CDR2 FYNNEI. Between the trimmed V and J ends, which lost 6 bases and 7 bases, there was a span of 21 bases. The CDR3 is 16 amino acids. The CDR3 protein is CASRDPRGNGIEKLFF. Here the CDR3 DNA reads TGTGCCAGCAGGGACCCACGTGGGAATGGGATTGAAAAACTGTTTTTT.

The rearrangement links TRBV11-3 to TRBJ2-3; D gene ambiguous. V gave up 0 bases and J gave up 13 bases, with 14 bases separating them. The germline gives CDR1 SGHNT, CDR2 YENEEA. This CDR3 is 13 amino acids long. As DNA, the CDR3 is TGTGCCAGCAGCTTAGATCCGGACCACCCCAAGTATTTT. This codes for CASSLDPDHPKYF.

The chain carries TRBV11-3 and TRBJ2-7, with D unclear. The germline CDR1 and CDR2 sequences are SGHNT and YENEEA. V shed 5 bases and J shed 6 bases, with 23 bases lying between them. There are 16 residues in the CDR3. The CDR3 DNA reads as TGTGCCAGCAGCCCAATCGGAACTACTCCCCTCGTCGAGCAGTACTTC. This translates into CASSPIGTTPLVEQYF.

The V call is TRBV7-8, the J call TRBJ1-2; 7 bases align to TRBD1. The CDR3 is 17 residues long. The V gene's germline CDR1 is SGHVS and CDR2 FQNEAQ. The V gene end was trimmed by 0 bases and the J gene end by 0 bases; junction bases not matched to a gene: 7. CDR3 region: CASSLAPRDSPNYGYTF. CDR3 sequence (DNA): TGTGCCAGCAGCTTAGCCCCCCGGGACAGCCCTAACTATGGCTACACCTTC.

This clone is a singleton in its sample. This sequence joins TRBV2 and TRBJ2-2; 9 bases align to TRBD2. Per germline, CDR1 SNHLY and CDR2 FYNNEI. The junction had 8 bases not matched to a gene; V was cut back by 6 bases and J by 0 bases. This CDR3 contains 17 residues. The chain's CDR3 is CASRPSGTHANTGELFF. The DNA of the CDR3 is TGTGCCAGCAGGCCTAGCGGGACTCACGCGAACACCGGGGAGCTGTTTTTT.

The chain has TRBV5-6 and TRBJ2-7; D tentatively fits TRBD1 or TRBD2 (5 bases each). In germline, CDR1 is SGHDT, CDR2 YYEEEE. Deletions cut 0 bases from V and 5 bases from J, with 6 bases between. This CDR3 spans 12 amino acids. DNA for the CDR3: TGTGCCAGCAGCTTGGGGGACCACGAGCAGTACTTC. It codes for CASSLGDHEQYF.